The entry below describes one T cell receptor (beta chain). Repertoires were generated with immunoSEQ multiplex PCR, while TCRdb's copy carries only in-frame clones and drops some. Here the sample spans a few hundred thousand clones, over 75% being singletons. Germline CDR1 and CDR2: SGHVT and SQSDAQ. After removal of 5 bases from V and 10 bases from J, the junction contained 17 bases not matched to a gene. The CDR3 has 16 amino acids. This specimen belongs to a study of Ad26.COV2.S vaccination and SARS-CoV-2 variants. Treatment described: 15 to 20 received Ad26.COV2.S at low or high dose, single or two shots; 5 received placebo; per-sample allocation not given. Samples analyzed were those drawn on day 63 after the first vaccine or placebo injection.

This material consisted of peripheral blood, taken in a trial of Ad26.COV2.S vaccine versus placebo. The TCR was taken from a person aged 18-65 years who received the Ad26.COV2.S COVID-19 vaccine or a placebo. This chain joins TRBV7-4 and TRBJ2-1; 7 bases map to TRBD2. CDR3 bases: TGTGCCAGCAGCCCCTGGGAGGGACTTCTCATCATCGAGCAGTTCTTC. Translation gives CASSPWEGLLIIEQFF.